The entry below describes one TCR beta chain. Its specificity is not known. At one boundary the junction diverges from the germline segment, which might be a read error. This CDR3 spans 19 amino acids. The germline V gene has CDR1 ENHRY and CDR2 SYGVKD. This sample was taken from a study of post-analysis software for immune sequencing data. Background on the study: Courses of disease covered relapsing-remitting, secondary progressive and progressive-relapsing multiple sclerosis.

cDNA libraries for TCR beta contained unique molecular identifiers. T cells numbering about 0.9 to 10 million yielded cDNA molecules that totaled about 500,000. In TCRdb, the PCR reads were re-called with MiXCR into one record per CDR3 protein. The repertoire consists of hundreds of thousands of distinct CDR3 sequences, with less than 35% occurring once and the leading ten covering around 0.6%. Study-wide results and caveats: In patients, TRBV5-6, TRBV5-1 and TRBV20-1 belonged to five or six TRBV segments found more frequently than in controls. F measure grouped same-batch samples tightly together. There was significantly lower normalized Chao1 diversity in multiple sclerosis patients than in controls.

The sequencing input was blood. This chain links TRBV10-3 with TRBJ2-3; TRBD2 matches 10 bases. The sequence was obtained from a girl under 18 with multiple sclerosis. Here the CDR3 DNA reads TGTGCCATCAATGAGAGCCAGCGGGAGGGCCTCGGTTTTACAGATACGCAGTATTTT. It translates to CAINESQREGLGFTDTQYF.